A single sample gave rise to the 10 T cell receptor beta chains below, sequenced in a study of T cells after posttransplantation cyclophosphamide (TCRdb year 2016). To prepare the library, the immunoSEQ multiplex PCR assay was applied. TCRdb re-hosts the immuneACCESS table, in-frame sequences only. Its copies lack some clones; in the studies checked, an unresolved V gene accounts for under half of them, and the cause for the rest is not known. The sample table records 6,500 or so clones; approximately 84% of these occur just once. Roughly 30% of the sample comes from the top ten. The sample's treatment or condition label, in plain terms: high-dose cyclophosphamide on days +3 and +4 as single-agent GVHD prophylaxis. PTCy patients received busulfan and fludarabine conditioning, a related or unrelated marrow graft, and cyclophosphamide on days +3 and +4. This specimen was CD8+ T cells sorted from PBMCs, taken 1404 days after allogeneic stem cell transplant with posttransplant cyclophosphamide. These receptors were collected from a female patient aged 50 to 65 who received an allogeneic stem cell transplant from a related donor, was CMV-positive, and had no GVHD. After a transplant, some T cells may have been passed on by the graft donor.

The genes are TRBV19 and TRBJ2-1; 11 bases align to TRBD2. V shed 5 bases, J shed 4 bases, and the junction held 7 bases outside the gene matches. The length of the CDR3 is 16 residues. CDR1 and CDR2 (germline): LNHDA, SQIVND (reference sequence). Here the CDR3 DNA reads TGTGCCAGTAGTTCCATAGCGGGAGGGCCTTACAATGAGCAGTTCTTC. Its protein is CASSSIAGGPYNEQFF. Looking up the rest from reference TRBV19 and TRBJ2-1 gives the full variable domain: DGGITQSPKYLFRKEGQNVTLSCEQNLNHDAMYWYRQDPGQGLRLIYYSQIVNDFQKGDIAEGYSVSREKKESFPLTVTSAQKNPTAFYLCASSSIAGGPYNEQFFGPGTRLTVL.

V usage is TRBV29-1 and J usage is TRBJ2-7; 7 positions agree with TRBD1. V dropped 4 bases and J dropped 3; count of bases not matched to a gene: 3. Germline assignment: CDR1 SQVTM and CDR2 ANQGSEA. This CDR3 has 12 residues. CDR3 sequence (DNA): TGCAGCGTTGCGACAGGGTTCTACGAGCAGTACTTC. This translates into CSVATGFYEQYF.

This clone occurred once. The chain links TRBV27 to TRBJ2-3; D uncertain. The CDR3 runs 13 residues. Trimming pared 4 bases from V and 6 bases from J, leaving 11 bases between. Germline V CDR1 and CDR2: MNHEY, SMNVEV (reference sequence). As DNA, the CDR3 is TGTGCCAGCAGTTCTGACTCTGGCGATACGCAGTATTTT. This codes for CASSSDSGDTQYF.

The chain recombines TRBV27 with TRBJ2-7; perhaps TRBD1 as D (6 bases). This CDR3 contains 16 residues. V was clipped by 4 bases and J by 0 bases, with 16 bases between them. CDR1 MNHEY and CDR2 SMNVEV come from the germline V gene (reference sequence). In nucleotides, the CDR3 is TGTGCCAGCAGTTCACAGGGCCTACTGAGCTCCTACGAGCAGTACTTC. The encoded protein is CASSSQGLLSSYEQYF.

The rearrangement links TRBV20-1 to TRBJ2-3, with 11 positions matching TRBD2. V shed 6 bases and J 13 bases; nucleotides not matched to a gene: 3. CDR1 is DFQATT and CDR2 is SNEGSKA in the germline V gene (reference sequence). The CDR3 extends over 10 amino acids. CDR3 sequence (DNA): TGCAGTGCCATGACTAGCGGGGAGTATTTT. It yields the protein CSAMTSGEYF.

As DNA, the CDR3 is TGCAGCGTTTTCTCCGCCTCGACAGGACAGGGCTACGAGCAGTACTTC. Protein: CSVFSASTGQGYEQYF. The chain links TRBV29-1 to TRBJ2-7; 8 bases match TRBD1. Trimming took 5 bases from V and 3 from J; bases not matched to a gene: 15. CDR1 and CDR2 (germline): SQVTM, ANQGSEA. This CDR3 is built from 16 residues.

This chain uses TRBV5-1 with TRBJ1-1; possibly TRBD1 for D (6 bases). Looked up from germline, CDR1 is SGHRS and CDR2 is YFSETQ. There are 13 residues in the CDR3. Deletions cut 3 bases from V and 8 bases from J, with 14 bases between. CDR3 sequence: CASSYVGTPEAFF. CDR3 sequence (DNA): TGCGCCAGCAGCTACGTGGGGACACCAGAAGCTTTCTTT. Together with reference TRBV5-1 and TRBJ1-1, the CDR3 gives the full variable domain: KAGVTQTPRYLIKTRGQQVTLSCSPISGHRSVSWYQQTPGQGLQFLFEYFSETQRNKGNFPGRFSGRQFSNSRSEMNVSTLELGDSALYLCASSYVGTPEAFFGQGTRLTVV.

The V call is TRBV9, the J call TRBJ2-1, with 9 bases matching TRBD1. Germline values: CDR1 SGDLS, CDR2 YYNGEE. The CDR3 loop spans 20 amino acids. With V trimmed by 0 bases and J by 3 bases, 16 bases remained unmatched. DNA of the CDR3: TGTGCCAGCAGCGTAGTTGGGGGACAGGGTTGGGCTGGCGACTACAATGAGCAGTTCTTC. Translation: CASSVVGGQGWAGDYNEQFF.

The chain couples TRBV4-1 to TRBJ2-1; D gene uncertain. Trimming removed 0 bases from V and 8 bases from J, with 11 bases in between. Germline V gives CDR1 MGHRA, CDR2 YSYEKL. This CDR3 spans 14 amino acids. The CDR3 bases are TGCGCCAGCAGCCAAGAATCTTCCTCGGATGAGCAGTTCTTC. It codes for CASSQESSSDEQFF.

This chain connects TRBV27 to TRBJ2-7; D uncertain. V was trimmed by 2 bases and J by 1 base, leaving 12 bases between them. Germline V gives CDR1 MNHEY, CDR2 SMNVEV (reference sequence). CDR3 size: 15 residues. CDR3 loop: CASSLRGPRSYEQYF. The CDR3 nucleotides read TGTGCCAGCAGTTTAAGAGGTCCGAGGTCCTACGAGCAGTACTTC.